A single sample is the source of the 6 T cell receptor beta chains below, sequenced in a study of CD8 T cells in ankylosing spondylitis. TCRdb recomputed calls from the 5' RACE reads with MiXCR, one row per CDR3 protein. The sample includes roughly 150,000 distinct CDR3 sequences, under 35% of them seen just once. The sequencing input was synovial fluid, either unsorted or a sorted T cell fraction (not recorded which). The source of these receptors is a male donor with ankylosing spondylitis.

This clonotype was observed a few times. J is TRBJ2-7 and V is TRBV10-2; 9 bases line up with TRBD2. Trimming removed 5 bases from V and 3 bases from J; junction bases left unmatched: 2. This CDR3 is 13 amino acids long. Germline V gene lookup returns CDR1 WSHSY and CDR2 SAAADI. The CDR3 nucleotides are TGCGCCAGCAGTCCTAGCGGGAACTACGAGCAGTACTTC. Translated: CASSPSGNYEQYF.

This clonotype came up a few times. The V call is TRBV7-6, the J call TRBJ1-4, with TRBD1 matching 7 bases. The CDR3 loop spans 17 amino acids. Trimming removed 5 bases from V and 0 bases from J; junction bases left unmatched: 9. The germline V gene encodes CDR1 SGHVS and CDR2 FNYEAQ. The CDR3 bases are TGTGCCAGCAGCCCGACAGGGAGGACTGCAACTAATGAAAAACTGTTTTTT. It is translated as CASSPTGRTATNEKLFF. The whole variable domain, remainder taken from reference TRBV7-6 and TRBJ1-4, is GAGVSQSPRYKVTKRGQDVALRCDPISGHVSLYWYRQALGQGPEFLTYFNYEAQQDKSGLPNDRFSAERPEGSISTLTIQRTEQRDSAMYRCASSPTGRTATNEKLFFGSGTQLSVL.

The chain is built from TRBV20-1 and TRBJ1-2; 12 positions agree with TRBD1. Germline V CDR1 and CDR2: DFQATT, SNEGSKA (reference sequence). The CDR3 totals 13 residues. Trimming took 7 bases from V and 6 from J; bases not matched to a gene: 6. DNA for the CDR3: TGCAGTGTTAGGGGACAGGGGGCGAATGGCTACACCTTC. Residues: CSVRGQGANGYTF.

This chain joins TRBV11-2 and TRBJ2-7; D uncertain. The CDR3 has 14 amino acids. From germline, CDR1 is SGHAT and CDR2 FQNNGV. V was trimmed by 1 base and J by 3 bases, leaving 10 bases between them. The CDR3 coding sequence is TGTGCCAGCAGCTTAGGTTCTACGAACTACGAGCAGTACTTC. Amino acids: CASSLGSTNYEQYF.

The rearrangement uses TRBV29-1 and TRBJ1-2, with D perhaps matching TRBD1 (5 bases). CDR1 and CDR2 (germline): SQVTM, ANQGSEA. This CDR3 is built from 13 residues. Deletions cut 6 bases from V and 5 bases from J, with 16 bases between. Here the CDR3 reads CSVGTSIQYGYTF. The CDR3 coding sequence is TGCAGCGTAGGGACCTCTATTCAATATGGCTACACCTTC.

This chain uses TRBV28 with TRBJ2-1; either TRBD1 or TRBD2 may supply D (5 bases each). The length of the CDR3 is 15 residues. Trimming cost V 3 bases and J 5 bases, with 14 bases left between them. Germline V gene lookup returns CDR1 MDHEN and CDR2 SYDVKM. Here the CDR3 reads CASSFPRAGNNEQFF. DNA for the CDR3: TGTGCCAGCAGTTTTCCCAGGGCGGGCAACAATGAGCAGTTCTTC.